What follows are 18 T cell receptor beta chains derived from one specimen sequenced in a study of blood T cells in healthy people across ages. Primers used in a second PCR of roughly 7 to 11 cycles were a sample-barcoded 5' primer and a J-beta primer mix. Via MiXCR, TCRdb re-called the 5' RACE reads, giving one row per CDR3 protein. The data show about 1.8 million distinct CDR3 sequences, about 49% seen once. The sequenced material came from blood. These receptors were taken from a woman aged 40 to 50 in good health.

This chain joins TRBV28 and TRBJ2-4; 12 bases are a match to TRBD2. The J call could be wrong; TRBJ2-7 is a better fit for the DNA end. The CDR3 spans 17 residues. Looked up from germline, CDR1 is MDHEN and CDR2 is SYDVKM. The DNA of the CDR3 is TGTGCCAGCAGTTCGACTAGCGGGGGACCCCCCTCCTACGAGCAGTACTTC. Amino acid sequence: CASSSTSGGPPSYEQYF.

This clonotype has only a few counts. This chain's CDR3 is CSVRNRGQSTNYGYTF. CDR3 DNA: TGCAGTGTTCGAAATCGCGGACAGTCTACTAACTATGGCTACACCTTC. V usage is TRBV20-1 and J usage is TRBJ1-2; weak D call: TRBD1 (6 bases). The CDR3 consists of 16 residues. Germline CDR1 DFQATT, CDR2 SNEGSKA (reference sequence). V dropped 7 bases and J dropped 0 bases, with 21 bases sitting between them.

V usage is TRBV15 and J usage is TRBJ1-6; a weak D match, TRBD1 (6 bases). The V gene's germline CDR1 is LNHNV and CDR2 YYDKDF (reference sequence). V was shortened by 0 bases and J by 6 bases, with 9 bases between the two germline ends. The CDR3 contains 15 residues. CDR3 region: CATSRDKGGNSPLHF. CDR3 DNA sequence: TGTGCCACCAGCAGAGATAAGGGGGGTAATTCACCCCTCCACTTT.

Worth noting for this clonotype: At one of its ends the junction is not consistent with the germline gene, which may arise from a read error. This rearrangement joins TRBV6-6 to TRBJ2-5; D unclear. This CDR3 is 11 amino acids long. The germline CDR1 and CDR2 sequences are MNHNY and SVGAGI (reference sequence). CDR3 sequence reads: CASSYEETLYF. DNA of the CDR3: TGTGCCAGCAGTTATGAAGAGACCCTGTACTTC.

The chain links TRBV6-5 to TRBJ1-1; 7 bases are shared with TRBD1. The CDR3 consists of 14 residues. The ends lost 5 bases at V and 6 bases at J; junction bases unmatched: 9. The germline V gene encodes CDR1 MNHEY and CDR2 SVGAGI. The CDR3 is CASSPRDSRSEAFF. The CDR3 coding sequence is TGTGCCAGCAGTCCCCGGGACAGCAGGTCTGAAGCTTTCTTT.

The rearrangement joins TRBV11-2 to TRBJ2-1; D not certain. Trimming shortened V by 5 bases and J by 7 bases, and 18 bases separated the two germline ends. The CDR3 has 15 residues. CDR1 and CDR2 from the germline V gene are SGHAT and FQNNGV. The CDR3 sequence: CASSPAPGSRNEQFF. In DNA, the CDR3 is TGTGCCAGCAGCCCGGCCCCTGGCAGTAGGAATGAGCAGTTCTTC. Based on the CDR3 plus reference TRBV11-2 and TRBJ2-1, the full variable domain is EAGVAQSPRYKIIEKRQSVAFWCNPISGHATLYWYQQILGQGPKLLIQFQNNGVVDDSQLPKDRFSAERLKGVDSTLKIQPAKLEDSAVYLCASSPAPGSRNEQFFGPGTRLTVL.

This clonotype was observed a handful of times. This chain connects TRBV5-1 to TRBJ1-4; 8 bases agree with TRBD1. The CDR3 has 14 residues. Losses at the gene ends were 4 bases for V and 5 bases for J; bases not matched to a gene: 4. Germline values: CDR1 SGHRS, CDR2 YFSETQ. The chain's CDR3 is CASSADRANEKLFF. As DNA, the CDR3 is TGCGCCAGCAGCGCGGACAGGGCGAATGAAAAACTGTTTTTT.

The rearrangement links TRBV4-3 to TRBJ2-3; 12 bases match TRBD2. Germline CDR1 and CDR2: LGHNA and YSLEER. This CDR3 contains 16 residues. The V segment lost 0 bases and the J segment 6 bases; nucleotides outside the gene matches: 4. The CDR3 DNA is TGCGCCAGCAGCCAAGATATTGGACTAGCGGGGGATACGCAGTATTTT. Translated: CASSQDIGLAGDTQYF.

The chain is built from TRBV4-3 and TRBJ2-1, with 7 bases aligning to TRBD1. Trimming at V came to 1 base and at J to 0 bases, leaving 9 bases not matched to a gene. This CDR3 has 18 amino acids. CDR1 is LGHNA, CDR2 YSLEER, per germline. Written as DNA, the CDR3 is TGCGCCAGCAGCCAAGTCGTGAAGGGGGCTAGCTCCTACAATGAGCAGTTCTTC. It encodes CASSQVVKGASSYNEQFF.

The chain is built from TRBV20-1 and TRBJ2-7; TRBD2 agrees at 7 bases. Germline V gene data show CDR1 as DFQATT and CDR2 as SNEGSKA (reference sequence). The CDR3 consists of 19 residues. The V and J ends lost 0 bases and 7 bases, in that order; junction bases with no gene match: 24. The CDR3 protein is CSARDEILPTGGSYNEQYF. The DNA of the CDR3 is TGCAGTGCTAGAGATGAAATACTACCGACGGGGGGTTCCTACAATGAGCAGTACTTC.

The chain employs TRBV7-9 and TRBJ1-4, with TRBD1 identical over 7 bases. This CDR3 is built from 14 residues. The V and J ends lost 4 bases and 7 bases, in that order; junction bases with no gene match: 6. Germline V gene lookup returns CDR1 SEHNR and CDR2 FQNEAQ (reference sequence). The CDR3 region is CASSWGTVPEKLFF. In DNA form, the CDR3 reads TGTGCCAGCAGCTGGGGGACAGTTCCTGAAAAACTGTTTTTT.

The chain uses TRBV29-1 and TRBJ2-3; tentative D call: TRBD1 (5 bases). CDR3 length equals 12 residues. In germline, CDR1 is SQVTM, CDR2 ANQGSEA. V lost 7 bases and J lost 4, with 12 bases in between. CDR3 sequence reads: CSAEQGPDTQYF. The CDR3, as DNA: TGCAGCGCAGAGCAGGGTCCAGATACGCAGTATTTT.

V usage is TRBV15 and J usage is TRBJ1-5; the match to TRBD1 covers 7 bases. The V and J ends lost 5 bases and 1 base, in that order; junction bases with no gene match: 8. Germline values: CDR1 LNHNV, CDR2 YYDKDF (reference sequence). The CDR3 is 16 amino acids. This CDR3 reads CATSEAGGRSNQPQHF. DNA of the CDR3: TGTGCCACCAGCGAGGCAGGGGGAAGGAGCAATCAGCCCCAGCATTTT.

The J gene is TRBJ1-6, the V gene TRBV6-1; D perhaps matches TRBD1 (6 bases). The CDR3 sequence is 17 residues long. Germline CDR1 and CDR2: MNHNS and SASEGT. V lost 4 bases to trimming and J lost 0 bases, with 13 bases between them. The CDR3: CASSAGALSSYNSPLHF. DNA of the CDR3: TGTGCCAGCAGTGCAGGGGCCCTAAGCTCCTATAATTCACCCCTCCACTTT.

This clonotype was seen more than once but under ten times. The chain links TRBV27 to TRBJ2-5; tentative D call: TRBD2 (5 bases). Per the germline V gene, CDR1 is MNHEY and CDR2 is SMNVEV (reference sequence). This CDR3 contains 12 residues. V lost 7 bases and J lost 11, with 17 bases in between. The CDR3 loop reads CASKSDSGEQYF. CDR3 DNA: TGTGCCAGCAAGAGCGACTCCGGGGAGCAGTACTTC.

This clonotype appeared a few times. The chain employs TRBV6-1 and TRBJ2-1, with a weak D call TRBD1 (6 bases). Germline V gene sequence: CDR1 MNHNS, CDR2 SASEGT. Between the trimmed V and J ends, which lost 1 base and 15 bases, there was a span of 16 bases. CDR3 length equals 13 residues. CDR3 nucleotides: TGTGCCAGCAGTGAAGTAGTGACAGGAAATAGGTTCTTC. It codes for CASSEVVTGNRFF.

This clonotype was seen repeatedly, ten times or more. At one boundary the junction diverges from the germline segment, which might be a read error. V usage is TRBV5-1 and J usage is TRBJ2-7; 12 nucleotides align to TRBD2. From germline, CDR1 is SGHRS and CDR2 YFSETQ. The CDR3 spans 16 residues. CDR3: CASSLTTSGGSYEQYF. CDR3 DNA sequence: TGTGCCAGCAGCTTAACGACTAGCGGGGGCTCCTACGAGCAGTACTTC.

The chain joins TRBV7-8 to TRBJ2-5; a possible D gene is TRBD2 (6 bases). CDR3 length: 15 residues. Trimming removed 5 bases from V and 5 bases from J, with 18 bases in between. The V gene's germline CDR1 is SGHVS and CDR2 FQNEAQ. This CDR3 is CASSTSRFVMETQYF. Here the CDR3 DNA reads TGTGCCAGCAGCACTAGCCGCTTTGTAATGGAGACCCAGTACTTC.